Listed here are 9 T cell receptor beta chains from one sample, sequenced in a study of tumor and adjacent non-tumor tissue in lung cancer (dated by TCRdb to the late 2010s). Library creation used multiplex PCR. TCRdb records Illumina HiSeq 2500 as the sequencer. TCRbeta libraries were constructed through three rounds of nested PCR with primers (Table S4) according to protocols modified from ARM-PCR. TCRdb ran its own pipeline on the public reads, namely fastp trimming at Q25 and MiXCR clone calling, and kept in-frame beta chains. Rows with one shared CDR3 protein collapse into an entry with the most common genes and DNA. Here the sample has approximately 100,000 distinct CDR3 sequences; about 62% occur a single time. In total, the top ten clones hold roughly a fifth of the sample. RNA was isolated from bulk unsorted tissue, and RNA quality was assessed with a NanoDrop ND-1000 and an Agilent 2100. Distant non-tumor tissue taken more than 3 cm from the tumor edge was used as the normal lung sample.

The sequencing input was distant non-tumor lung tissue. The receptors here all came from a man aged 25-45 years with non-small cell lung cancer.

A word on this clonotype: The germline gene is not matched at one end of the junction; a read error may be the cause. Written as DNA, the CDR3 is TGTGCCAGTAGCTCCGGGACCTCGTACCAAGAGACCCAGTACTTC. It is translated as CASSSGTSYQETQYF. The genes are TRBV11-2 and TRBJ2-5; perhaps D is TRBD1 or TRBD2 (5 bases each). CDR3 length: 15 amino acids. Germline assignment: CDR1 SGHAT and CDR2 FQNNGV. The whole variable domain, filled in from reference TRBV11-2 and TRBJ2-5, reads EAGVAQSPRYKIIEKRQSVAFWCNPISGHATLYWYQQILGQGPKLLIQFQNNGVVDDSQLPKDRFSAERLKGVDSTLKIQPAKLEDSAVYLCASSSGTSYQETQYFGPGTRLLVL.

In this sample, this clonotype turned up once. At one end the junction does not follow the germline gene, possibly because of a read error. The chain uses TRBV20-1 and TRBJ1-1; a possible D gene is TRBD1 (5 bases). CDR3 size: 11 residues. Germline loops: CDR1 DFQATT, CDR2 SNEGSKA (reference sequence). CDR3 sequence reads: CNTRGDPPYHF. The DNA of the CDR3 is TGCAATACTAGAGGGGACCCCCCGTATCACTTT.

Of note for this clonotype: One end of the junction fails to match germline, which may point to a read error. The gene calls are TRBV11-2 and TRBJ2-7; D ambiguous. Germline-derived CDR1 and CDR2 are SGHAT and FQNNGV. CDR3 length: 13 amino acids. The CDR3 sequence: CPSSFRPVWEQYF. The CDR3 nucleotides read TGTCCCAGTAGCTTCCGTCCCGTGTGGGAGCAGTACTTC. Using reference TRBV11-2 and TRBJ2-7 for the parts outside the CDR3, the full variable domain is EAGVAQSPRYKIIEKRQSVAFWCNPISGHATLYWYQQILGQGPKLLIQFQNNGVVDDSQLPKDRFSAERLKGVDSTLKIQPAKLEDSAVYLCPSSFRPVWEQYFGPGTRLTVT.

V is TRBV20-1 and J is TRBJ2-1; 11 nucleotides align to TRBD2. The germline gives CDR1 DFQATT, CDR2 SNEGSKA (reference sequence). V lost 7 bases, J lost 9 bases, and 11 bases stayed unmatched. This CDR3 region has 14 residues. CDR3 residues: CSVDSGRAGSEQFF. CDR3 nucleotide sequence: TGCAGTGTAGATAGCGGGAGGGCCGGGAGTGAGCAGTTCTTC.

Turning to this clonotype: A junction boundary mismatches the germline segment, possibly from a read error. The chain combines TRBV11-2 with TRBJ2-4; D uncertain. The CDR3 extends over 12 amino acids. Germline CDR1 and CDR2: SGHAT and FQNNGV. The CDR3 DNA follows: TGTGCCAGCTGCTTTGGAGCTCCCATTCAGTACTTC. Translating gives CASCFGAPIQYF.

This clonotype was picked up many times. CDR3 bases: TGCGCCAGCAGCCAAGGGGAGAGGGCTATTGAGTACGAGCAGTACTTC. Protein sequence: CASSQGERAIEYEQYF. This chain joins TRBV4-1 and TRBJ2-7, with D possibly being TRBD2 (5 bases). Germline V gene data show CDR1 as MGHRA and CDR2 as YSYEKL. Trimming pared 1 base from V and 4 bases from J, leaving 17 bases between. The length of the CDR3 is 16 residues.

This clonotype was seen repeatedly, ten times or more. The DNA of the CDR3 is TGTGCTACCCTACTCGAGCAGTTCTTC. Protein: CATLLEQFF. The chain recombines TRBV12-5 with TRBJ2-1; D unclear. Trimming stripped 10 bases from V and 10 bases from J, with 8 bases between. The CDR3 is 9 residues long. CDR1 is LGHNT, CDR2 FRNRAP, per germline.

This clonotype occurred many times. This sequence joins TRBV12-3 or TRBV12-4 and TRBJ2-5; tentative D call: TRBD2 (5 bases). The CDR3 length is 13 residues. V was trimmed by 6 bases and J by 1 base, leaving 9 bases between them. CDR3 region: CASRWTSQETQYF. The CDR3 coding sequence is TGTGCCAGCAGATGGACTTCCCAAGAGACCCAGTACTTC.

The chain joins TRBV12-3 or TRBV12-4 to TRBJ2-3, with D perhaps assigned TRBD1 or TRBD2 (6 bases each). CDR3 length: 15 residues. The V gene lost 6 bases and the J gene lost 10 bases, with 23 bases spanning the gap. The CDR3 DNA is TGTGCCAGCAGCACACAGGGACTTAGCACATATGCGCAGTATTTT. Protein sequence: CASSTQGLSTYAQYF.